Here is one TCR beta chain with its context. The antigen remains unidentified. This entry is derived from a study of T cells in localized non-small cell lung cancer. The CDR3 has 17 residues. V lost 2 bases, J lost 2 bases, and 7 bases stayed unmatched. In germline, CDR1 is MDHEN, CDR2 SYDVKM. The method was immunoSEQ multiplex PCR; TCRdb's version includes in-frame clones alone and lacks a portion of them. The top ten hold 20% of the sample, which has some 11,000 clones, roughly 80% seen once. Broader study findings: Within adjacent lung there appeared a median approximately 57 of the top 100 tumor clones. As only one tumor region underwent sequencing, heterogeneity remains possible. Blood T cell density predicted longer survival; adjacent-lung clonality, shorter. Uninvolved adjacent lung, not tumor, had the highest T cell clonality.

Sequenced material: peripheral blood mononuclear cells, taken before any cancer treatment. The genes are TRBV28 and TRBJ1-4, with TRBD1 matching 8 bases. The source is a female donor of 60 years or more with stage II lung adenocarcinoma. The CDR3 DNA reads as TGTGCCAGCAGTTTAGGGCAGGGGGCGTGCACTAATGAAAAACTGTTTTTT. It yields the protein CASSLGQGACTNEKLFF.